This T cell receptor beta chain was identified during a study of cytotoxic CD8 clonotypes in ibrutinib-treated CLL. Across the whole study: Complete response was seen in 2 patients and partial in approximately 24; 12 progressed and roughly 14 stayed remitted after a median about 68 months. Per sample, productive templates averaged around 230,000 and productive rearrangements averaged 94,082.

The CDR3 is 15 amino acids. Trimming shortened V by 3 bases and J by 6 bases, and 18 bases separated the two germline ends. CDR1 is GTSNPN, CDR2 SVGIG, per germline (reference sequence). In the case of this clone: Antigen unknown.

The protocol was immunoSEQ multiplex PCR, while the TCRdb copy is restricted to in-frame clones and leaves out a portion. The sample yields tens of thousands of clones, around 52% seen once. Study outcomes and limitations: Elevated clonality accompanied ibrutinib response, with a return toward baseline values at progression.

Specimen: PBMCs, collected after 12 months of ibrutinib treatment. This sequence was found in a human donor with chronic lymphocytic leukemia. The chain couples TRBV30 to TRBJ2-1; the D is unclear. The CDR3: CAWSLEGLEVNEQFF. In DNA form, the CDR3 reads TGTGCCTGGAGCCTCGAAGGGCTAGAGGTCAATGAGCAGTTCTTC.